Presented here are 30 T cell receptor beta chains from one specimen sequenced in a study of blood T cells in healthy people across ages. Then a second PCR, running roughly 7 to 11 cycles, was carried out with a sample-barcoded 5' primer and a J-beta primer mix. MiXCR, run by TCRdb on the 5' RACE reads, gives a single entry per CDR3 protein. Of some 1,800,000 distinct CDR3 sequences in the sample, more than 35% were seen once. The specimen was blood. The source is a human donor in good health.

The table lists this clonotype with a few counts. The chain recombines TRBV7-6 with TRBJ2-7; D gene ambiguous. V was clipped by 0 bases and J by 0 bases, with 15 bases between them. The CDR3 loop spans 17 amino acids. In germline, CDR1 is SGHVS, CDR2 FNYEAQ. CDR3 residues: CASSLASSRPSSYEQYF. The CDR3 DNA follows: TGTGCCAGCAGCTTAGCGAGTTCACGGCCGAGCTCCTACGAGCAGTACTTC.

This clonotype was observed a few times. The gene calls are TRBV7-9 and TRBJ2-3; D is perhaps TRBD2 (7 bases). The germline V gene has CDR1 SEHNR and CDR2 FQNEAQ (reference sequence). The CDR3 is made up of 17 amino acids. The ends were cut back, 7 bases at V and 1 base at J, with 21 bases in the middle. The CDR3 region is CASTTWGAGARTDTQYF. The CDR3 DNA sequence: TGTGCCAGCACCACATGGGGGGCGGGGGCCCGCACAGATACGCAGTATTTT.

Only a few counts were recorded for this clonotype. This rearrangement joins TRBV20-1 to TRBJ2-7; the D gene is possibly TRBD2 (6 bases). From germline, CDR1 is DFQATT and CDR2 SNEGSKA (reference sequence). Trimming removed 3 bases at V and 3 bases at J, with 18 bases between. The CDR3 covers 15 residues. The CDR3 sequence: CSARAPVGGGYEQYF. CDR3 DNA: TGCAGTGCTAGGGCCCCCGTTGGGGGAGGCTACGAGCAGTACTTC.

V gene TRBV7-2 combines with J gene TRBJ2-7, with D possibly TRBD2 on 6 matching bases. Germline V CDR1 and CDR2: SGHTA, FQGNSA. The CDR3 spans 15 residues. V lost 3 bases, J lost 0 bases, and 12 bases lay in between. CDR3 residues: CASSFPGGTSYEQYF. DNA for the CDR3: TGTGCCAGCAGCTTCCCCGGCGGGACCTCCTACGAGCAGTACTTC.

This clonotype was counted only a few times. This sequence joins TRBV4-3 and TRBJ2-5, with 8 bases identical to TRBD1. J was trimmed by 5 bases and V by 0 bases; bases with no gene match: 2. The CDR3 sequence is 14 residues long. Germline CDR1 and CDR2: LGHNA and YSLEER. CDR3 sequence (DNA): TGCGCCAGCAGCCAAGATTGGACAGGGGAGACCCAGTACTTC. The encoded protein is CASSQDWTGETQYF.

This clonotype was seen only a few times. The J gene is TRBJ1-1, the V gene TRBV29-1, with 8 bases fitting TRBD1. CDR3 length equals 13 residues. The germline CDR1 and CDR2 sequences are SQVTM and ANQGSEA. J gave up 5 bases and V 7 bases, and 9 bases lay outside the gene matches. CDR3 residues: CSGAGGGGTEAFF. CDR3 nucleotides: TGCAGCGGGGCAGGGGGCGGTGGAACTGAAGCTTTCTTT.

This clonotype was seen a few times. The chain links TRBV29-1 to TRBJ2-1; no clear D gene. This CDR3 contains 12 residues. From germline, CDR1 is SQVTM and CDR2 ANQGSEA. V was clipped by 1 base and J by 14 bases, with 15 bases between them. The CDR3 DNA reads as TGCAGCGTTGAAGGTAGCCCATTCATTGAGTTCTTC. Translation gives CSVEGSPFIEFF.

The chain links TRBV5-1 to TRBJ1-4, with TRBD1 matching 9 bases. The CDR3 covers 15 residues. The trim removed 5 bases at V and 10 bases at J, leaving 12 bases unmatched. From germline, CDR1 is SGHRS and CDR2 YFSETQ. CDR3 nucleotide sequence: TGCGCCAGCAGTCCTATCCCAACAGGGGGCCTAAAACTGTTTTTT. It yields the protein CASSPIPTGGLKLFF.

This rearrangement joins TRBV7-9 to TRBJ2-7; D tentatively reads TRBD1 or TRBD2 (6 bases each). With 4 bases removed from V and 2 bases from J, the gap between germline ends came to 15 bases. The germline V gene has CDR1 SEHNR and CDR2 FQNEAQ (reference sequence). This CDR3 spans 15 amino acids. The CDR3 protein is CASSSPARGAYEQYF. In nucleotides, the CDR3 is TGTGCCAGCAGCTCCCCGGCTAGGGGGGCCTACGAGCAGTACTTC.

The V gene is TRBV25-1, the J gene TRBJ2-4; D not resolved. The V end lost 3 bases, the J end lost 13 bases, and 19 bases lay between the germline ends. Germline V lookup: CDR1 MGHDK, CDR2 SYGVNS. The CDR3 runs 14 residues. CDR3 DNA sequence: TGTGCCAGCAGTGATTTAAGGACGCTCAAAGAGCAGTACTTC. Amino acids: CASSDLRTLKEQYF.

This clonotype was detected many times. As DNA, the CDR3 is TGTGCCAGCAGTCGGACAGGGCGATACGAGCAGTACTTC. It is translated as CASSRTGRYEQYF. The rearrangement uses TRBV12-3 or TRBV12-4 and TRBJ2-7; 8 bases fit TRBD1. V dropped 5 bases and J dropped 4; count of bases not matched to a gene: 4. The CDR3 runs to 13 residues.

As concerns this clonotype: At one of its ends the junction is not consistent with the germline gene, which may arise from a read error. This chain joins TRBV4-1 and TRBJ1-5, with D possibly TRBD1 on 5 matching bases. Germline loops: CDR1 MGHRA, CDR2 YSYEKL. The CDR3 spans 17 residues. The CDR3 DNA reads as TGTGCCAGCAGCCAAGAGTTTACGGCCAGGGCGTATCAGCCCCAGCATTTT. Translated: CASSQEFTARAYQPQHF.

The chain recombines TRBV29-1 with TRBJ1-1; D not certain. The CDR3 has 15 amino acids. CDR1 and CDR2 (germline): SQVTM, ANQGSEA. V lost 1 base, J lost 1 base, and 13 bases lay in between. CDR3 sequence reads: CSVEGMSEGNTEAFF. As DNA, the CDR3 is TGCAGCGTTGAAGGGATGAGCGAGGGGAACACTGAAGCTTTCTTT.

This clonotype was found once. J is TRBJ1-2 and V is TRBV7-9; D possibly corresponds to TRBD1 (5 bases). Deletions cut 3 bases from V and 6 bases from J, with 20 bases between. The CDR3 is 16 amino acids. The germline V gene has CDR1 SEHNR and CDR2 FQNEAQ (reference sequence). The CDR3 sequence is CASSFGRTGPSDGYTF. DNA of the CDR3: TGTGCCAGCAGCTTTGGGCGCACGGGGCCATCGGATGGCTACACCTTC.

The genes are TRBV6-5 and TRBJ2-1; 8 bases match TRBD2. V lost 4 bases and J lost 4; bases outside the gene matches: 6. Per the germline V gene, CDR1 is MNHEY and CDR2 is SVGAGI. The CDR3 is 15 amino acids. The CDR3 spells CASSFRGGKYNEQFF. The CDR3 bases are TGTGCCAGCAGTTTCCGGGGGGGAAAATACAATGAGCAGTTCTTC.

The V gene is TRBV5-1, the J gene TRBJ2-3, with a weak D call TRBD2 (5 bases). The CDR3 runs 17 residues. Germline values: CDR1 SGHRS, CDR2 YFSETQ. V dropped 2 bases and J dropped 0 bases, with 16 bases sitting between them. CDR3: CASSFLGVATSTDTQYF. The CDR3 coding sequence is TGCGCCAGCAGCTTCCTCGGGGTTGCGACTAGCACAGATACGCAGTATTTT.

This chain joins TRBV4-1 and TRBJ2-7; TRBD2 might be the D (7 bases). This CDR3 comprises 18 residues. Trimming removed 1 base from V and 4 bases from J, with 23 bases in between. The V gene's germline CDR1 is MGHRA and CDR2 YSYEKL. The DNA for the CDR3 is TGCGCCAGCAGCCAAGCCCTCAGTACGGGGGGCCTCCTATACGAGCAGTACTTC. Amino acids: CASSQALSTGGLLYEQYF.

The CDR3 DNA sequence: TGCGCCAGCAGCCTGGGGCTAACTAATGAAAAACTGTTTTTT. Its protein product is CASSLGLTNEKLFF. V is TRBV5-1 and J is TRBJ1-4; TRBD1 might be the D (5 bases). Per the germline V gene, CDR1 is SGHRS and CDR2 is YFSETQ. The V gene lost 4 bases and the J gene lost 1 base, with 8 bases spanning the gap. This CDR3 is built from 14 residues.

V usage is TRBV5-6 and J usage is TRBJ1-2; a weak D match, TRBD1 (6 bases). The CDR3 is 14 amino acids. Trimming removed 4 bases at V and 5 bases at J, with 15 bases between. The germline gives CDR1 SGHDT, CDR2 YYEEEE. The DNA for the CDR3 is TGTGCCAGCAGCCCCTGGACAGTTGGTTATGGCTACACCTTC. This sequence encodes CASSPWTVGYGYTF. The entire variable domain, with the rest obtained from reference TRBV5-6 and TRBJ1-2, is as follows: DAGVTQSPTHLIKTRGQQVTLRCSPKSGHDTVSWYQQALGQGPQFIFQYYEEEERQRGNFPDRFSGHQFPNYSSELNVNALLLGDSALYLCASSPWTVGYGYTFGSGTRLTVV.

The J gene is TRBJ2-7, the V gene TRBV7-9; 8 bases align to TRBD1. V lost 2 bases to trimming and J lost 5 bases; unmatched junction nucleotides: 8. The CDR3 runs to 15 residues. Germline values: CDR1 SEHNR, CDR2 FQNEAQ (reference sequence). The CDR3 is CASSLSFRGQDEQYF. The CDR3, as DNA: TGTGCCAGCAGCTTATCTTTCAGGGGGCAAGACGAGCAGTACTTC.

Here the CDR3 DNA reads TGCAGCGTTTTAAGCGGGGCCCGCTACAATGAGCAGTTCTTC. It translates to CSVLSGARYNEQFF. The V call is TRBV29-1, the J call TRBJ2-1; 7 nucleotides agree with TRBD2. Germline V lookup: CDR1 SQVTM, CDR2 ANQGSEA. V dropped 5 bases and J dropped 3; count of bases not matched to a gene: 7. This CDR3 comprises 14 residues.

The CDR3 loop reads CASSLVGPVGQPQHF. The CDR3 DNA sequence: TGTGCCAGCAGCTTAGTAGGGCCAGTCGGTCAGCCCCAGCATTTT. This chain joins TRBV7-2 and TRBJ1-5; D remains ambiguous. Trimming took 1 base from V and 6 from J, leaving 13 bases between them. In germline, CDR1 is SGHTA, CDR2 FQGNSA. This CDR3 spans 15 amino acids.

The rearrangement joins TRBV7-9 to TRBJ1-5, with D perhaps matching TRBD1 (6 bases). The germline V gene has CDR1 SEHNR and CDR2 FQNEAQ (reference sequence). V lost 3 bases to trimming and J lost 5 bases, with 11 bases between them. This CDR3 region has 14 residues. The CDR3: CASSLGQSYQPQHF. The CDR3 DNA follows: TGTGCCAGCAGCTTGGGACAATCCTATCAGCCCCAGCATTTT.

The chain has TRBV10-3 and TRBJ2-7; the D gene is possibly TRBD1 (6 bases). Trimming stripped 6 bases from V and 7 bases from J, with 22 bases between. From germline, CDR1 is ENHRY and CDR2 SYGVKD. This CDR3 has 15 residues. The CDR3, as DNA: TGTGCCATCAGAGCCTCCGGGACATTTCACAATGAGCAGTACTTC. Translating it yields CAIRASGTFHNEQYF.

The chain carries TRBV20-1 and TRBJ2-7, with a weak D call TRBD2 (6 bases). The CDR3 is 15 amino acids. V was cut by 6 bases and J by 0 bases, with 18 bases left in between. Germline V gives CDR1 DFQATT, CDR2 SNEGSKA (reference sequence). The CDR3 bases are TGCAGTGCCCTCCTGGGGGGTCCAAGCTCCTACGAGCAGTACTTC. Translation: CSALLGGPSSYEQYF.

This clonotype was seen many times. CDR3 nucleotide sequence: TGCAGTGCTAGTCGACTCGCGGGAGATACGCAGTATTTT. The encoded protein is CSASRLAGDTQYF. The rearrangement uses TRBV20-1 and TRBJ2-3; tentatively, D is TRBD2 (5 bases). Germline loops: CDR1 DFQATT, CDR2 SNEGSKA (reference sequence). There are 13 residues in the CDR3. Deletions cut 3 bases from V and 5 bases from J, with 12 bases between.

The chain recombines TRBV6-2 or TRBV6-3 with TRBJ1-2; TRBD1 aligns across 9 bases. CDR1 is MNHEY and CDR2 is SVGEGT in the germline V gene. This CDR3 region has 16 residues. V was pared by 5 bases and J by 7 bases, with 14 bases of the junction left unmatched. CDR3 region: CASSPPGQGVLGGYTF. The CDR3, as DNA: TGTGCCAGCAGTCCGCCGGGACAGGGTGTTCTCGGTGGCTACACCTTC.

This clonotype was seen many times. The genes are TRBV29-1 and TRBJ2-7; TRBD1 matches 8 bases. This CDR3 spans 14 amino acids. V lost 6 bases to trimming and J lost 2 bases; unmatched junction nucleotides: 9. CDR1 and CDR2 from the germline V gene are SQVTM and ANQGSEA. The CDR3 loop reads CSVIGQGNTYEQYF. CDR3 DNA: TGCAGCGTCATAGGACAGGGCAACACCTACGAGCAGTACTTC.

This sequence joins TRBV29-1 and TRBJ2-2, with D perhaps TRBD1 (6 bases). The CDR3 loop spans 12 amino acids. V shed 6 bases and J shed 5 bases, with 10 bases lying between them. Germline assignment: CDR1 SQVTM and CDR2 ANQGSEA. CDR3 residues: CSVRTATGELFF. The CDR3 DNA reads TGCAGCGTGAGGACAGCAACCGGGGAGCTGTTTTTT.

This clonotype has more than one count but fewer than ten. The chain is built from TRBV7-2 and TRBJ2-7; TRBD1 aligns across 9 bases. Trimming removed 5 bases from V and 3 bases from J; junction bases left unmatched: 8. Germline lookup yields CDR1 SGHTA and CDR2 FQGNSA. The CDR3 extends over 15 amino acids. CDR3 residues: CASSPRPGQGYEQYF. CDR3 nucleotides: TGTGCCAGCAGCCCCCGGCCGGGACAGGGCTACGAGCAGTACTTC.